This TCR beta chain was captured by sequencing in a study of response to subunit inactivated influenza vaccine. Germline V gives CDR1 SGHDN, CDR2 FVKESK. This CDR3 has 18 amino acids. Points on this clonotype: The junction and the germline gene differ at one end; a read error may be behind it.

TCRdb used MiXCR to reprocess the RT-PCR reads, holding one entry per CDR3 protein. The profile shows 530,000 or so distinct CDR3 sequences, approximately 15% of them singletons. The chain recombines TRBV14 with TRBJ2-1; TRBD2 agrees at 14 bases. This clonotype was sampled from a man between 45 and 60 years old who received an inactivated influenza vaccine. This material consisted of PBMCs from blood, taken 11 to 12 days after vaccination. CDR3 sequence: CASTQLWTSGGIYNEQFF. CDR3 DNA sequence: TGTGCCAGCACCCAACTTTGGACTAGCGGGGGGATTTACAATGAGCAGTTCTTC.